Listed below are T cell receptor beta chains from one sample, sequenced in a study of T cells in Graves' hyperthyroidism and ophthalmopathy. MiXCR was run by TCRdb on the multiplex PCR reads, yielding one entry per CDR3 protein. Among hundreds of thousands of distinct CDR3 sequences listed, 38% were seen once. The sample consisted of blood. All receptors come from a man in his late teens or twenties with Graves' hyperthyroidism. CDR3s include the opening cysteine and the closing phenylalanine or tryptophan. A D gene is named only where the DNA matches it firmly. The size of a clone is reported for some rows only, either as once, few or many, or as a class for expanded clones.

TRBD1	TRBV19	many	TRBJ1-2	TGTGCCAGTAGTATCAAGGACAGGGCTAACTATGGCTACACCTTC	CASSIKDRANYGYTF
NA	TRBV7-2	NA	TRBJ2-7	TGTGCCGGCAACTTAGGGGGGGGGACCTACGAGCAGTACTTC	CAGNLGGGTYEQYF
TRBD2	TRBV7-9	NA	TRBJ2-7	TGTGCCAGCAGCTATCACTCCCCACTAGCGGGAGAACACGACGAGCAGTACTTC	CASSYHSPLAGEHDEQYF
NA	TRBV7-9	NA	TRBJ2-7	TGTGCCAGCAGCCAACCGGCCGTCGCTAGCTCCTACGAGCAGTACTTC	CASSQPAVASSYEQYF
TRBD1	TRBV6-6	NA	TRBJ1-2	TGTGCCAGCAACCCCCGGGACAGCTATGGCTACACCTTC	CASNPRDSYGYTF
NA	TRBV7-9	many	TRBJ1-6	TGTGCCAGCAGCTCCGAATTTAATTCACCCCTCCACTTT	CASSSEFNSPLHF
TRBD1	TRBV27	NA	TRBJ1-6	TGTGCCAGCAGAGGAGACAGGGAGAGTTCACCCCTCCACTTT	CASRGDRESSPLHF
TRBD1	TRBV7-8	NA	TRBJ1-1	TGTGCCAGCAGCCAAGGTCAGGGGGAATCTGAAGCTTTCTTT	CASSQGQGESEAFF
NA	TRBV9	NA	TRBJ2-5	TGTGCCAGCAGCCAAGTTAGGACAGCCCAAGAGACCCAGTACTTC	CASSQVRTAQETQYF
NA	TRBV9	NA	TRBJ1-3	TGTGCCAGCAGCGTAGGCCTGACCGGGGACACCATATATTTT	CASSVGLTGDTIYF
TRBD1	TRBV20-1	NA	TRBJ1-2	TGCAGTGCTAGTAGGACAGGGGAGGGCTACACCTTC	CSASRTGEGYTF
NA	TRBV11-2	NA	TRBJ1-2	TGTGCCAGCAGCTTAGTTAGGCTTGGCTACACCTTC	CASSLVRLGYTF
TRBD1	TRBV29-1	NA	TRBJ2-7	TGCAGCGTTGATGAGGGGGCCAACGAGCAGTACTTC	CSVDEGANEQYF
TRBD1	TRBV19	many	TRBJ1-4	TGTGCCAGTACGGACAGGGCGTTAGAGGAAAAACTGTTTTTT	CASTDRALEEKLFF
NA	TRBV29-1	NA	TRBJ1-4	TGCAGCGTTGAGGGTCAGGGCGAAAAACTGTTTTTT	CSVEGQGEKLFF
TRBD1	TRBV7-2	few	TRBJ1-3	TGTGCCAGCCTCCGGGACAGCTCTGGAAACACCATATATTTT	CASLRDSSGNTIYF
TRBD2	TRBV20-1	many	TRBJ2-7	TGCAGTGCCACGGGGGGACTAGTCCACCCGTCCTACGAGCAGTACTTC	CSATGGLVHPSYEQYF
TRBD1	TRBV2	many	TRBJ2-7	TGTGCCAGCAGCGAAGGACAGGGACTCAACGAGCAGTACTTC	CASSEGQGLNEQYF
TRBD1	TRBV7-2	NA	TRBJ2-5	TGCGCCACCGGACCGGGACAGTTTCAAGAGACCAAGTACTTC	CATGPGQFQETKYF
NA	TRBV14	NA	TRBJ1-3	TGTGCCAGCAGCCAACAGGCGTACGACTACTCTGGAAACACCATATATTTT	CASSQQAYDYSGNTIYF
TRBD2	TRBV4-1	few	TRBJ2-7	TGCGCCAGCAGCCTCCAACTAGCGGGAGGACCGTACGAGCAGTACTTC	CASSLQLAGGPYEQYF
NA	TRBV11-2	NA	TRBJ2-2	TGTGCCATCCCGAACTCCCCCGGGGAGCTGTTTTTT	CAIPNSPGELFF
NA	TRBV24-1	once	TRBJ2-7	TGTGCCACCAGTGCCGAGACAGGCTACGAGCAGTACTTC	CATSAETGYEQYF
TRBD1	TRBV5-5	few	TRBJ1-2	TGTGCCAGCAGCGGGGGGACAGGGCTGGCGGAAGGCTACACCTTC	CASSGGTGLAEGYTF
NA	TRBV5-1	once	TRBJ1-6	TGCGCCAGCAAGCAGCAGGCAGGGGTGGATTCACCCCTCCACTTT	CASKQQAGVDSPLHF
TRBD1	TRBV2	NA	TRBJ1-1	TGTGCCAGCAGTTACGGACAGGGGAAAGCTTTCTTT	CASSYGQGKAFF
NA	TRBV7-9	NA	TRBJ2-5	TGTGCCACCGCAGGGGGACTCAGGGAGACCCAGTACTTC	CATAGGLRETQYF
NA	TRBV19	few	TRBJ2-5	TGTGCCAGTACCGGACTGGAAGAGACCCAGTACTTC	CASTGLEETQYF
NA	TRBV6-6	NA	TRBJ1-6	TGTGCCAGCAGCGTGACTCCAGGCACCTATAATTCACCCCTCCACTTT	CASSVTPGTYNSPLHF
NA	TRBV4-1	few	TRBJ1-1	TGCGCCAGCAGGGACCAGGGTAGGAACACTGAAGCTTTCTTT	CASRDQGRNTEAFF
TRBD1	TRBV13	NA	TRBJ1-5	TGTGCCAGCAGCCCAATTACAGGGGGTGGGCAGCCCCAGCATTTT	CASSPITGGGQPQHF
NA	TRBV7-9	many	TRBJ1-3	TGTGCCAGCGAAGCTACTGGAAACACCATATATTTT	CASEATGNTIYF
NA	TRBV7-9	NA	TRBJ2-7	TGTGCCAGCAGCTTAGTTCCTTACGAGCAGCACTTC	CASSLVPYEQHF
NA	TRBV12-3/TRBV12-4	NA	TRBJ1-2	TGTGCCAGCAGCCCCCCTGGGAAAGAGCTCTATGGCTGCACCTTC	CASSPPGKELYGCTF
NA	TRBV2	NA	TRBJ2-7	TGTGCCAGCAGGGGCGACACCTTTAACGAGCAGTACTTC	CASRGDTFNEQYF
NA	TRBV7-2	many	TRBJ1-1	TGTGCCAGCAGCTCGGGTCCTGGACACACTGAAGCTTTCTTT	CASSSGPGHTEAFF
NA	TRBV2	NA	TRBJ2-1	TGTGCCAGCAGGGCGCTAGGGGAGCAGTTCTTC	CASRALGEQFF